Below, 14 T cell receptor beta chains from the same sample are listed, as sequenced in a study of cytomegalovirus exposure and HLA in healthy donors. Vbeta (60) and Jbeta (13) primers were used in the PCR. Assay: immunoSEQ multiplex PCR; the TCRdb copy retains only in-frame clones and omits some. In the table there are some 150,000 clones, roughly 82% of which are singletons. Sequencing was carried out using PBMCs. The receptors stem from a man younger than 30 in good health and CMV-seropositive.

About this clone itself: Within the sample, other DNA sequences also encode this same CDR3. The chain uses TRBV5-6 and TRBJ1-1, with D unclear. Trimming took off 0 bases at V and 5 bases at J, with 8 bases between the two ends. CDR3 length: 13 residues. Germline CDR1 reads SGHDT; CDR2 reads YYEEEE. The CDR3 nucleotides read TGTGCCAGCAGCTTGGTGGAGGATACTGAAGCTTTCTTT. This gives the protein CASSLVEDTEAFF.

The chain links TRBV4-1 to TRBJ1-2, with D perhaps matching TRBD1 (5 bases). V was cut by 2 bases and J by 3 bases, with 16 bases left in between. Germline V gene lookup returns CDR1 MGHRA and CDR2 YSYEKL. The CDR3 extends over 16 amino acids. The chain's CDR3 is CASSQTPTAQYYGYTF. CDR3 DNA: TGCGCCAGCAGCCAAACACCGACAGCCCAATACTATGGCTACACCTTC.

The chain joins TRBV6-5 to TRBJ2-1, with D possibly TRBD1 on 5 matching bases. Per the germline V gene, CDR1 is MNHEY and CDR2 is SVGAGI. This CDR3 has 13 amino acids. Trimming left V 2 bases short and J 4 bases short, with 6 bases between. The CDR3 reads CASSYRQYNEQFF. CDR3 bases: TGTGCCAGCAGTTACCGACAGTACAATGAGCAGTTCTTC.

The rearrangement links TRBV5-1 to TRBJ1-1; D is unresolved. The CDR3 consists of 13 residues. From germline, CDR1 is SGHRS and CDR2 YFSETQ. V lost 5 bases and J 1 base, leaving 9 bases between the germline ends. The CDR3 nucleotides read TGCGCCAGCAGTACACAAGAGAACACTGAAGCTTTCTTT. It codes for CASSTQENTEAFF.

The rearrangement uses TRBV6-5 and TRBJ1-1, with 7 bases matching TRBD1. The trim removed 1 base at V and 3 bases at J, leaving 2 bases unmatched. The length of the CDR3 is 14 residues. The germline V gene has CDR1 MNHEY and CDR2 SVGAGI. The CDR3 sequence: CASSYWDSYTEAFF. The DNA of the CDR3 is TGTGCCAGCAGTTACTGGGACAGCTACACTGAAGCTTTCTTT.

The CDR3 spells CASSEEGWDQPQHF. CDR3 nucleotides: TGTGCCAGCAGTGAAGAGGGGTGGGATCAGCCCCAGCATTTT. This chain connects TRBV2 to TRBJ1-5, with D perhaps TRBD1 (5 bases). The CDR3 has 14 residues. The germline CDR1 and CDR2 sequences are SNHLY and FYNNEI. The V end lost 1 base, the J end lost 5 bases, and 9 bases lay between the germline ends. Drawing the rest from reference TRBV2 and TRBJ1-5, the complete variable domain is EPEVTQTPSHQVTQMGQEVILRCVPISNHLYFYWYRQILGQKVEFLVSFYNNEISEKSEIFDDQFSVERPDGSNFTLKIRSTKLEDSAMYFCASSEEGWDQPQHFGDGTRLSIL.

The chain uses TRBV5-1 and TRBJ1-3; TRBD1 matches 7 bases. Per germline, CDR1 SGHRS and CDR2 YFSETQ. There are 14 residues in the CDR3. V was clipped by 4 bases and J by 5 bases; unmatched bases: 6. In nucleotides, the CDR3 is TGCGCCAGCAGCACAGGGGAAGCGAGAAACACCATATATTTT. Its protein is CASSTGEARNTIYF. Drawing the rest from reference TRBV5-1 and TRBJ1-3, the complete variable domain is KAGVTQTPRYLIKTRGQQVTLSCSPISGHRSVSWYQQTPGQGLQFLFEYFSETQRNKGNFPGRFSGRQFSNSRSEMNVSTLELGDSALYLCASSTGEARNTIYFGEGSWLTVV.

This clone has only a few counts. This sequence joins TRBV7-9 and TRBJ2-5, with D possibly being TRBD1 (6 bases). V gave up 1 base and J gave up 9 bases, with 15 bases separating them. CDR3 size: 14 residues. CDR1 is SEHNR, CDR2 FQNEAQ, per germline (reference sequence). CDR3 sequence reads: CASSLGGGARAQYF. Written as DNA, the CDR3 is TGTGCCAGCAGCTTAGGAGGGGGAGCTCGGGCCCAGTACTTC.

The CDR3 DNA reads TGTGCCAGCAGTGAAGGGGAGCGGGTCACAGATACGCAGTATTTT. Translation gives CASSEGERVTDTQYF. The chain uses TRBV2 and TRBJ2-3, with TRBD2 as a possible D gene (6 bases). V was shortened by 1 base and J by 2 bases, with 10 bases between the two germline ends. Germline CDR1 SNHLY, CDR2 FYNNEI. The CDR3 has 15 residues.

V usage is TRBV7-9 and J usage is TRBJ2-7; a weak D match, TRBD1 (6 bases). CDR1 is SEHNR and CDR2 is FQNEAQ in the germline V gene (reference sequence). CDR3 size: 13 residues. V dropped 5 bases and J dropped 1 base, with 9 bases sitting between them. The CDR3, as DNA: TGTGCCAGCAGCAGGGGGAGATCCTACGAGCAGTACTTC. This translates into CASSRGRSYEQYF.

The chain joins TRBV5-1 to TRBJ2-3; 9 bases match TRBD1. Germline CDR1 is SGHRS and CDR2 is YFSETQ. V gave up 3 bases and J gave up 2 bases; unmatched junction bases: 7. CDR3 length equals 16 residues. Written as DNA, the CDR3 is TGCGCCAGCAGCTATCCCGGGACAGGGACCACAGATACGCAGTATTTT. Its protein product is CASSYPGTGTTDTQYF.

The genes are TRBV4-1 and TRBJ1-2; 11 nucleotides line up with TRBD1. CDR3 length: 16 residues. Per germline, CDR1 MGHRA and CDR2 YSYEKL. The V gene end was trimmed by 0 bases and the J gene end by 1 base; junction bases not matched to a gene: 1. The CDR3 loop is CASSQEGQGGNYGYTF. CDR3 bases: TGCGCCAGCAGCCAAGAGGGACAGGGGGGTAACTATGGCTACACCTTC.

CDR3 in amino acids: CASSFVGGKAFLDYEQYF. CDR3 nucleotides: TGTGCCAGCAGCTTCGTTGGGGGGAAAGCCTTTTTGGACTACGAGCAGTACTTC. J is TRBJ2-7 and V is TRBV5-8; possibly TRBD2 for D (6 bases). The CDR3 consists of 18 residues. V was cut by 2 bases and J by 3 bases, with 24 bases left in between. The germline V gene has CDR1 SGHTS and CDR2 YDEGEE.

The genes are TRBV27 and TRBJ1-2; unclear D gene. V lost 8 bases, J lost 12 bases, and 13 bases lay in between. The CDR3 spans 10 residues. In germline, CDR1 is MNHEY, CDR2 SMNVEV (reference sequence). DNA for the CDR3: TGTGCCAGCTGCCCCCTATTCAACACCTTC. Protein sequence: CASCPLFNTF.